This T cell receptor (beta chain) is drawn from a study of T-cell memory formation after mild COVID-19. Study-wide context: Largely, the TCR clusters proved donor specific.

Study results and limitations: Most CD4+ clones that shrank were in CM and EM, while CD8+ ones turned up in EMRA.

The CDR3 is 15 amino acids. Germline V lookup: CDR1 LNHNV, CDR2 YYDKDF (reference sequence). The ends lost 3 bases at V and 1 base at J; junction bases unmatched: 2. Using its own MiXCR run on the 5' RACE reads, TCRdb lists one record per CDR3 protein. The sample yields 300,000 to 400,000 distinct CDR3 sequences, around an eighth seen once. Turning to this clonotype: Its cognate antigen is unknown.

The sample consisted of PBMCs or a T cell subset sorted from them (not recorded which). This TCR was sampled from a man between 18 and 35 years old who had mild COVID-19 (a few samples of this study predate the infection). Cell type and time point are not known. V gene TRBV15 combines with J gene TRBJ1-5; 8 bases match TRBD1. CDR3 protein: CATSSRGHSNQPQHF. In DNA form, the CDR3 reads TGTGCCACCAGCAGCAGGGGGCACAGCAATCAGCCCCAGCATTTT.